This T cell receptor (beta chain) is from a study of blood T cells in healthy people across ages. This CDR3 is built from 15 residues. V was pared by 7 bases and J by 5 bases, with 11 bases of the junction left unmatched. The germline CDR1 and CDR2 sequences are LNHDA and SQIVND (reference sequence). A sample-barcoded 5' primer and a J-beta primer mix were used in a second PCR of roughly 7 to 11 cycles. TCRdb reanalysed the 5' RACE reads using MiXCR and keeps one entry per CDR3 protein. The sample includes 750,000 to 950,000 distinct CDR3 sequences, around a quarter of them seen just once. The sample was also linked to a second study, of T cells of mothers and their children.

The sequence was collected from a boy aged 5-17 years in good health. The J gene is TRBJ2-5, the V gene TRBV19; 9 bases align to TRBD2. Sequenced input: blood. The DNA of the CDR3 is TGTGCCAGTACTACCGGGACTAGCAGGATGGAGACCCAGTACTTC. Translation: CASTTGTSRMETQYF.